The rows below give T cell receptor beta chains drawn from one sample of a study of cytomegalovirus exposure and HLA in healthy donors. Libraries were prepared by immunoSEQ multiplex PCR; TCRdb keeps only in-frame clonotypes and omits some of them. The top ten clones hold 6.3% of a sample with roughly 98,000 clones, more than 75% of them seen once. Sequencing was done on a sample of PBMCs. The receptor set was obtained from a man aged 18 to 30 in good health and CMV-seropositive. Both conserved end residues are part of each CDR3. Fields, in order: J gene, clone size, D gene, V gene, CDR3 protein, CDR3 DNA. The D gene is left open where the match is weak. Not every row has a clone size; where given, it reads once, few, many or a size class.

J: TRBJ2-5; size: .; D: .; V: TRBV2; CDR3: CASSPVQETQYF; DNA: TGTGCCAGCAGTCCGGTGCAAGAGACCCAGTACTTC
J: TRBJ1-1; size: .; D: .; V: TRBV10-1; CDR3: CASSELRGFSEAFF; DNA: TGCGCCAGCAGTGAGTTAAGAGGATTTTCTGAAGCTTTCTTT
J: TRBJ2-5; size: .; D: .; V: TRBV2; CDR3: CASSEAYSKETQYF; DNA: TGTGCCAGCAGTGAAGCGTACAGTAAAGAGACCCAGTACTTC
J: TRBJ2-2; size: .; D: .; V: TRBV6-5; CDR3: CASSYDRAEDGELFF; DNA: TGTGCCAGCAGCTACGACAGAGCCGAAGACGGGGAGCTGTTTTTT
J: TRBJ1-2; size: .; D: TRBD1; V: TRBV27; CDR3: CASSPGQGAEGYGYTF; DNA: TGTGCCAGCAGTCCCGGACAGGGGGCAGAGGGCTATGGCTACACCTTC
J: TRBJ1-6; size: .; D: .; V: TRBV4-1; CDR3: CASSSPQGSYNSPLHF; DNA: TGCGCCAGCAGCTCACCACAGGGCTCCTATAATTCACCCCTCCACTTT
J: TRBJ1-1; size: .; D: .; V: TRBV4-3; CDR3: CASSQGSTGNTEAFF; DNA: TGCGCCAGCAGCCAAGGGAGTACAGGGAACACTGAAGCTTTCTTT
J: TRBJ1-1; size: .; D: .; V: TRBV15; CDR3: CATSRIRQTGNTEAFF; DNA: TGTGCCACCAGCCGAATACGACAGACAGGGAACACTGAAGCTTTCTTT
J: TRBJ1-4; size: .; D: TRBD1; V: TRBV7-2; CDR3: CASSTQQGRNEKLFF; DNA: TGTGCCAGCAGCACACAACAGGGGCGGAATGAAAAACTGTTTTTT
J: TRBJ1-1; size: .; D: TRBD1; V: TRBV29-1; CDR3: CSGGQGLNTEAFF; DNA: TGCAGCGGCGGACAGGGTTTGAACACTGAAGCTTTCTTT
J: TRBJ1-6; size: .; D: .; V: TRBV5-6; CDR3: CASSLVSSDSPLHF; DNA: TGTGCCAGCAGCTTGGTCTCCTCGGATTCACCCCTCCACTTT
J: TRBJ2-7; size: .; D: TRBD1; V: TRBV9; CDR3: CASSVRTGKDEQYF; DNA: TGTGCCAGCAGCGTGCGGACAGGGAAGGACGAGCAGTACTTC
J: TRBJ2-7; size: .; D: TRBD1; V: TRBV11-3; CDR3: CASSLGQGMAEQYF; DNA: TGTGCCAGCAGCCTCGGACAGGGTATGGCCGAGCAGTACTTC
J: TRBJ2-3; size: .; D: .; V: TRBV29-1; CDR3: CSVEHGAGGTDTQYF; DNA: TGCAGCGTTGAGCATGGGGCAGGTGGCACAGATACGCAGTATTTT
J: TRBJ2-7; size: .; D: .; V: TRBV14; CDR3: CASSRGSSYEQYF; DNA: TGTGCCAGCAGTCGGGGGAGCTCCTACGAGCAGTACTTC
J: TRBJ2-3; size: .; D: TRBD2; V: TRBV12-5; CDR3: CASGLATSGGTDTQYF; DNA: TGTGCTAGTGGTTTGGCGACTAGCGGGGGGACAGATACGCAGTATTTT
J: TRBJ1-5; size: .; D: TRBD1; V: TRBV28; CDR3: CASSSPDRANHQPQHF; DNA: TGTGCCAGCAGTTCCCCGGACAGGGCAAACCATCAGCCCCAGCATTTT
J: TRBJ2-3; size: .; D: TRBD1; V: TRBV4-1; CDR3: CASSQRQGNTDTQYF; DNA: TGCGCCAGCAGCCAGAGACAGGGGAACACAGATACGCAGTATTTT
J: TRBJ2-7; size: .; D: TRBD2; V: TRBV5-4; CDR3: CASSLDGSGSYEQYF; DNA: TGTGCCAGCAGCTTGGATGGTAGCGGGAGTTACGAGCAGTACTTC
J: TRBJ2-2; size: .; D: TRBD2; V: TRBV7-9; CDR3: CASSGREDTGELFF; DNA: TGTGCCAGCAGCGGGCGGGAGGACACCGGGGAGCTGTTTTTT
J: TRBJ1-2; size: .; D: TRBD1; V: TRBV6-5; CDR3: CASSWTGSYGYTF; DNA: TGTGCCAGCAGCTGGACAGGCTCCTATGGCTACACCTTC
J: TRBJ1-5; size: .; D: .; V: TRBV9; CDR3: CASSVGQGNEPQHF; DNA: TGTGCCAGCAGCGTAGGGCAGGGGAATGAGCCCCAGCATTTT
J: TRBJ2-7; size: once; D: TRBD2; V: TRBV15; CDR3: CATSRERLAGAYEQYF; DNA: TGTGCCACCAGCAGAGAACGACTAGCGGGGGCCTACGAGCAGTACTTC
J: TRBJ1-2; size: once; D: .; V: TRBV4-3; CDR3: CASSRKRQDPYGYTF; DNA: TGCGCCAGCAGCCGTAAGCGACAGGATCCCTATGGCTACACCTTC
J: TRBJ2-7; size: .; D: .; V: TRBV28; CDR3: CASSPIDEQYF; DNA: TGTGCCAGCAGCCCTATAGACGAGCAGTACTTC
J: TRBJ1-4; size: .; D: .; V: TRBV18; CDR3: CASSPRAGNEKLFF; DNA: TGTGCCAGCTCACCAAGAGCAGGCAATGAAAAACTGTTTTTT
J: TRBJ1-2; size: .; D: TRBD1; V: TRBV6-6; CDR3: CASGPQGVVYGYTF; DNA: TGTGCCAGCGGGCCCCAGGGGGTCGTCTATGGCTACACCTTC